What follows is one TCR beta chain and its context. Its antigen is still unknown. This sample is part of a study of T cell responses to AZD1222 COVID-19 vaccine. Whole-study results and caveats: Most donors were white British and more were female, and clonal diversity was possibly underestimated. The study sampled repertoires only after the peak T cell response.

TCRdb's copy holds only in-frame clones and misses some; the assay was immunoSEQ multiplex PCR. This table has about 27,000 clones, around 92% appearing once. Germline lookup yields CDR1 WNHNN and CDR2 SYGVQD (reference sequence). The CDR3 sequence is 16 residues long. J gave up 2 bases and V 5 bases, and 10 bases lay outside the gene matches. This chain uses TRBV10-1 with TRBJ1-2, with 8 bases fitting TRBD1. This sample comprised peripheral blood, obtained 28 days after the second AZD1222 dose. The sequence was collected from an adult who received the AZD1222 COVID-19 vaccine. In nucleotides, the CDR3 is TGCGCCAGCAGTCTCCCCCCAAGGACAGGGAACTATGGCTACACCTTC. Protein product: CASSLPPRTGNYGYTF.